This TCR beta chain was retrieved from a study of blood T cell repertoires in COVID-19. Study-wide context: PBMCs, B-cell-depleted T cells, or T cells were the source of the cDNA or gDNA that made up the material.

As handled by the study authors: Reference gene primer amplification gave estimated nucleated cell counts. Repertoires were generated with immunoSEQ multiplex PCR, while TCRdb's copy carries only in-frame clones and drops some. Clone size and V and J calls were adopted from that table, with D and trimming inferred from the DNA. In the table there are about 180,000 clones, approximately 85% of which are singletons. The CDR3 totals 14 residues. Per germline, CDR1 SGHRS and CDR2 YFSETQ. Germline trimming cut 6 bases from V and 5 bases from J; bases unmatched to any gene: 7. The J gene is TRBJ2-5, the V gene TRBV5-1; 10 bases line up with TRBD1. The sequenced sample was peripheral blood. This sequence originates from a man in his sixties with acute or convalescent COVID-19. This chain's CDR3 is CASTPGQGLETQYF. The CDR3 region has the DNA TGCGCCAGCACTCCGGGACAGGGGTTGGAGACCCAGTACTTC. The entire variable domain, with the rest obtained from reference TRBV5-1 and TRBJ2-5, is as follows: KAGVTQTPRYLIKTRGQQVTLSCSPISGHRSVSWYQQTPGQGLQFLFEYFSETQRNKGNFPGRFSGRQFSNSRSEMNVSTLELGDSALYLCASTPGQGLETQYFGPGTRLLVL.